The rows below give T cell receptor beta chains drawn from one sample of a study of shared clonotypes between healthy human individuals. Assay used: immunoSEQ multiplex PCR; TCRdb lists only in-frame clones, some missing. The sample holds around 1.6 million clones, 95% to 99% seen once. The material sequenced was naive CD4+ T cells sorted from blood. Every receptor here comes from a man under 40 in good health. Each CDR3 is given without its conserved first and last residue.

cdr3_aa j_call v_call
ASSDLAGETDTQY TRBJ2-3 TRBV5-1
ASSQPGRGNYEQY TRBJ2-7 TRBV4-1
ASSLFGDYNEQF TRBJ2-1 TRBV5-6
ASLRWGANEQF TRBJ2-1 TRBV25-1
ASSQGGPQF TRBJ2-1 TRBV7-3
ASRGQGETQY TRBJ2-5 TRBV7-9
ASKTELYNEQF TRBJ2-1 TRBV5-1
ASSRRGSGNTIY TRBJ1-3 TRBV28
ASSSDIVGSGANVLT TRBJ2-6 TRBV2
ASSRPAGTNYGYT TRBJ1-2 TRBV4-2
ASSQEIVGGKPQH TRBJ1-5 TRBV4-1
ASSLAGRSAQETQY TRBJ2-5 TRBV5-6
ASSAQTGGYNEQF TRBJ2-1 TRBV10-2
ASSERTELHYGYT TRBJ1-2 TRBV6-1
ASSSMGGGQETQY TRBJ2-5 TRBV28
ASRSGRALYEQY TRBJ2-7 TRBV6-1
ASSRGTENTGELF TRBJ2-2 TRBV21-1
ASSTSRQGNNNEQF TRBJ2-1 TRBV13
ASSLFQGGNQPQH TRBJ1-5 TRBV28
ASSISQGHSNQPQH TRBJ1-5 TRBV21-1
ASSLEGRYEQY TRBJ2-7 TRBV5-4
ASSSTGFREKLF TRBJ1-4 TRBV7-2
ASSPVLQGQVNEKLF TRBJ1-4 TRBV18
ASSRERGGPYEQY TRBJ2-7 TRBV4-3
AWSIRGSGANVLT TRBJ2-6 TRBV30
ASSQDNLRDRTNNEQF TRBJ2-1 TRBV4-2
ASSLGRAYEQY TRBJ2-7 TRBV5-4
ASSKEGGVGNNEQF TRBJ2-1 TRBV21-1
ASSLLDRDSSYEQY TRBJ2-7 TRBV18
ATQAAEARGYT TRBJ1-2 TRBV28
ASSSTVSGGSEQY TRBJ2-7 TRBV5-4
ASSRLETQFNEQF TRBJ2-1 TRBV19
ASSARLGGYSNQPQH TRBJ1-5 TRBV4-3
SVGPPQVTYNEQF TRBJ2-1 TRBV29-1
ASSPPLAGGPLSEQY TRBJ2-7 TRBV5-1
ASGRETGEGYEQY TRBJ2-7 TRBV12-5
ASSLWGMGSYEQY TRBJ2-7 TRBV5-6
ASSLEIAHPRAAYEQY TRBJ2-7 TRBV5-1
ASSLPGLAGVAEQY TRBJ2-7 TRBV5-4
ASSPGTSGSTYEQY TRBJ2-7 TRBV27
AWSNGGFQPQH TRBJ1-5 TRBV30
ASGRIRSDEAF TRBJ1-1 TRBV12-5
ASSGSHRAEENIQY TRBJ2-4 TRBV9
ASSVASTSGSHTGELF TRBJ2-2 TRBV9
ASSEAASGRPYEQY TRBJ2-7 TRBV6-1
ASSHPGNYGYT TRBJ1-2 TRBV11-2
ASSPGGGREPERDEQF TRBJ2-1 TRBV5-5
ASSLRGNEQF TRBJ2-1 TRBV27
ASSPGGQSYNEQF TRBJ2-1 TRBV18
ASSPQGIYGYT TRBJ1-2 TRBV27
ASSQVWVAANEQF TRBJ2-1 TRBV4-1
ASIKGRYSSYEQY TRBJ2-7 TRBV28
ASSQDSVYGYT TRBJ1-2 TRBV6-1
ASSLSDGDQPQH TRBJ1-5 TRBV7-2
ASSLTGTDTQY TRBJ2-3 TRBV7-3